This TCR beta chain was documented in a study of blood T cells in healthy people across ages. On the study more broadly: Template-switching capture recovered about one barcoded beta molecule per two T cells.

For the second PCR, which ran for about 6 to 11 cycles, a sample-barcoded 5' primer and a J-beta primer mix were used. A single record per CDR3 protein comes from TCRdb applying MiXCR to the 5' RACE reads. This table holds roughly 1.5 million distinct CDR3 sequences, approximately 42% found once. This CDR3 comprises 12 residues. Looked up from germline, CDR1 is MGHDK and CDR2 is SYGVNS. V dropped 6 bases and J dropped 11 bases, with 16 bases sitting between them. This chain uses TRBV25-1 with TRBJ2-5, with D uncertain. The receptor was isolated from a woman younger than 35 in good health. Sequenced sample: blood. The CDR3 coding sequence is TGTGCCAGCAGAGACACAAACAATGAGCAGTACTTC. Residues: CASRDTNNEQYF.